This record covers a single TCR beta chain. Its antigen is unknown. Negative isolation yielded the CD8+ and CD4+ T cells, while FACS enriched the TEMRA cells. The J segment lost 0 bases and the V segment lost 3 bases, leaving 14 bases of the junction unmatched. The CDR3 contains 19 residues. Germline CDR1 is SNHLY and CDR2 is FYNNEI. The data belong to a study of CD8 T cells in Susac syndrome. Study-wide results and limits: Regarding the TCR sequencing and HLA analysis, the study admitted that a relatively small number of individuals were involved.

The RNA input was roughly 0.5 to 1 ug, and it was reverse transcribed with random hexamers. Amplification of TCR beta CDR3 spanned 54 Vbeta and 13 Jbeta via immunoSEQ multiplex PCR. Using its own MiXCR run on the immunoSEQ multiplex PCR reads, TCRdb lists one record per CDR3 protein. Of 100,000 to 150,000 distinct CDR3 sequences in the sample, roughly 94% were seen once. V gene TRBV2 combines with J gene TRBJ2-5, with 9 bases aligning to TRBD2. The clonotype originates from a human donor with multiple sclerosis. Sequencing used CD4+ T cells from PBMCs. The DNA for the CDR3 is TGTGCCAGCAGTGACCTCCCCTCAGCGGGGGGCGGGTACCAAGAGACCCAGTACTTC. Protein sequence: CASSDLPSAGGGYQETQYF. The whole variable domain, remainder taken from reference TRBV2 and TRBJ2-5, is EPEVTQTPSHQVTQMGQEVILRCVPISNHLYFYWYRQILGQKVEFLVSFYNNEISEKSEIFDDQFSVERPDGSNFTLKIRSTKLEDSAMYFCASSDLPSAGGGYQETQYFGPGTRLLVL.